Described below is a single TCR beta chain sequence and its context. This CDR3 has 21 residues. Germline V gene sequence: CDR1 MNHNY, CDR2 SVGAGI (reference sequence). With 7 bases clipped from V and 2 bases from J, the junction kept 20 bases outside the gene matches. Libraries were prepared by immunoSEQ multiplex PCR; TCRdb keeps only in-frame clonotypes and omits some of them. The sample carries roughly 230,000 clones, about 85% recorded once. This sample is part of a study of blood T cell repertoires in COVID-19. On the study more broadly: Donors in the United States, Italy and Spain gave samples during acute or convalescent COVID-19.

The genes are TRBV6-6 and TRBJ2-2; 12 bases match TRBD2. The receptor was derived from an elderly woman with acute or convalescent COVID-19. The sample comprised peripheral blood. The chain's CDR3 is CASIYPCGTSGHHHNTGELFF. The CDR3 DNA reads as TGTGCCAGCATCTACCCTTGCGGGACTAGCGGGCACCATCATAACACCGGGGAGCTGTTTTTT.